Listed below are T cell receptor beta chains from one sample, sequenced in a study of early T cells in non-severe SARS-CoV-2 infection. TCRdb re-called the 5' RACE reads with MiXCR, one entry per CDR3 protein. The table has 40,000 to 60,000 distinct CDR3 sequences, 6.5% seen once; the top ten hold about 2.8%. The source material was whole blood, sampled at baseline. These receptors were collected from an adult who was a healthcare worker with PCR-confirmed SARS-CoV-2 infection or an uninfected control (not recorded which). Each CDR3 is given with its conserved first and last residue. D genes are given only for firm matches. The size entry is marked missing in some rows and otherwise reads once, few, many or a size class.

v_call	j_call	d_call	clone_size	cdr3_aa	cdr3_nt
TRBV7-8	TRBJ2-2	TRBD1	few	CASSPRSGTGRTGELFF	TGTGCCAGCAGCCCACGTTCCGGGACAGGGCGGACCGGGGAGCTGTTTTTT
TRBV11-2	TRBJ2-7	NA	many	CASSLTDYTYEQYF	TGTGCCAGCAGCTTAACAGACTATACCTACGAGCAGTACTTC
TRBV7-9	TRBJ2-3	TRBD1	NA	CASSLRDRVRDTQYF	TGTGCCAGCAGCTTAAGGGACAGGGTTAGGGATACGCAGTATTTT
TRBV29-1	TRBJ1-6	TRBD1	NA	CSVREGAFGNSPLHF	TGCAGCGTGAGGGAGGGGGCTTTCGGTAATTCACCCCTCCACTTT
TRBV6-6	TRBJ2-4	NA	many	CASSYSKGQGYYIQYF	TGTGCCAGCAGTTACTCGAAAGGGCAGGGGTATTACATTCAGTACTTC
TRBV6-5	TRBJ1-1	NA	few	CASRRGTANTEAFF	TGTGCCAGCAGACGCGGCACAGCGAACACTGAAGCTTTCTTT
TRBV11-3	TRBJ2-5	NA	NA	CASGGYKQETQYF	TGTGCCAGCGGGGGCTACAAACAAGAGACCCAGTACTTC
TRBV20-1	TRBJ1-1	NA	many	CSARAIDRTANTEAFF	TGCAGTGCTAGAGCCATAGATCGGACCGCGAACACTGAAGCTTTCTTT
TRBV6-2/TRBV6-3	TRBJ1-1	NA	many	CASCPGGTRNTEAFF	TGTGCCAGCTGTCCGGGGGGTACAAGGAACACTGAAGCTTTCTTT
TRBV6-2/TRBV6-3	TRBJ2-1	NA	medium-sized	CASRTGNEQFF	TGTGCCAGCAGGACCGGGAATGAGCAGTTCTTC
TRBV6-1	TRBJ1-2	NA	NA	CASRWGNYGYTF	TGTGCCAGCAGATGGGGAAACTATGGCTACACCTTC
TRBV9	TRBJ1-1	NA	many	CASSVDSIESTEAFF	TGTGCCAGCAGCGTCGACAGTATTGAAAGCACTGAAGCTTTCTTT
TRBV5-4	TRBJ1-3	NA	many	CASSLAGQGNINTIYF	TGTGCCAGCAGCTTGGCCGGTCAGGGAAACATCAACACCATATATTTT
TRBV12-3/TRBV12-4	TRBJ1-6	TRBD1	few	CASSLSGGGVYSPLHF	TGTGCCAGCAGTTTATCAGGGGGCGGGGTTTATTCACCCCTCCACTTT
TRBV11-2	TRBJ1-6	TRBD1	many	CASSRDRKNSPLHF	TGTGCCAGCAGCCGGGACAGGAAAAATTCACCCCTCCACTTT
TRBV6-2/TRBV6-3	TRBJ2-3	NA	NA	CASSYSRTSTDTQYF	TGTGCCAGCAGTTACAGTAGGACGTCGACAGATACGCAGTATTTT
TRBV15	TRBJ2-1	NA	few	CATSEGGGHEQFF	TGTGCCACCAGCGAGGGCGGGGGCCATGAGCAGTTCTTC
TRBV7-2	TRBJ2-4	TRBD1	many	CASRVMGDSLNIQYF	TGTGCCAGCAGAGTAATGGGGGACAGTCTAAACATTCAGTACTTC
TRBV18	TRBJ2-1	NA	few	CASQTGTGRLSGGHNEQFF	TGTGCCAGTCAAACCGGGACAGGGAGATTGAGCGGGGGCCACAATGAGCAGTTCTTC
TRBV4-2	TRBJ2-3	TRBD2	NA	CASSHTSSGGVDTQYF	TGTGCCAGCAGCCATACCTCTAGCGGGGGGGTAGATACGCAGTATTTT
TRBV28	TRBJ2-2	NA	many	CASSLFTGELFF	TGTGCCAGCAGTTTGTTCACCGGGGAGCTGTTTTTT
TRBV12-5	TRBJ1-2	NA	NA	CASGLGSSNYGYTF	TGTGCTAGTGGTTTGGGGTCAAGTAACTATGGCTACACCTTC
TRBV27	TRBJ2-7	NA	few	CASSLNSVLNYEQYF	TGTGCCAGCAGTTTGAACTCCGTTCTGAACTACGAGCAGTACTTC
TRBV10-1	TRBJ1-1	NA	few	CASSDRNTEAFF	TGCGCCAGCAGTGACAGAAACACTGAAGCTTTCTTT
TRBV18	TRBJ1-5	NA	many	CASSPLPSDNQPQHF	TGTGCCAGCTCACCACTTCCATCAGACAATCAGCCCCAGCATTTT
TRBV19	TRBJ2-5	TRBD2	NA	CASTTAGGPRETQYF	TGTGCCAGTACCACAGCGGGGGGGCCTAGAGAGACCCAGTACTTC
TRBV27	TRBJ1-2	NA	NA	CASSFAGVANYGYTF	TGTGCCAGCAGTTTCGCGGGGGTCGCTAACTATGGCTACACCTTC
TRBV5-4	TRBJ2-7	NA	NA	CASSLEPGAYEQYF	TGTGCCAGCAGCTTGGAGCCAGGTGCCTACGAGCAGTACTTC
TRBV7-2	TRBJ1-1	NA	few	CASSPMGGEAFF	TGTGCCAGCAGCCCGATGGGGGGGGAAGCTTTCTTT
TRBV5-6	TRBJ2-7	NA	many	CASSLRRGSYEQYF	TGTGCCAGCAGCCTCCGCAGGGGTTCCTACGAGCAGTACTTC
TRBV28	TRBJ1-4	NA	NA	CASSFGTAPLFF	TGTGCCAGCAGTTTCGGCACAGCCCCACTGTTTTTT
TRBV20-1	TRBJ2-1	TRBD2	many	CSASAAGGAYNEQFF	TGCAGTGCTAGTGCCGCCGGGGGGGCGTACAATGAGCAGTTCTTC
TRBV7-8	TRBJ2-7	NA	many	CASSRQTPSYEQYF	TGTGCCAGCAGCAGACAGACACCTTCCTACGAGCAGTACTTC
TRBV20-1	TRBJ2-5	NA	many	CSAKRTGQETQYF	TGCAGTGCTAAAAGGACGGGTCAAGAGACCCAGTACTTC
TRBV7-2	TRBJ2-3	NA	many	CASSLGADTQYF	TGTGCCAGCAGCTTGGGCGCAGATACGCAGTATTTT
TRBV5-6	TRBJ2-3	TRBD2	NA	CVSSYRTSTQYF	TGTGTCAGCAGCTACCGGACTAGCACGCAGTATTTT
TRBV6-6	TRBJ1-5	TRBD1	many	CASRGDRGFQPQHF	TGTGCCAGCAGGGGGGACAGGGGTTTTCAGCCCCAGCATTTT
TRBV7-2	TRBJ1-5	NA	NA	CASSLANQPQHF	TGTGCCAGCAGCTTGGCGAATCAGCCCCAGCATTTT
TRBV6-5	TRBJ1-1	NA	many	CASSYFVGELEAFF	TGTGCCAGCAGTTACTTCGTAGGGGAACTTGAAGCTTTCTTT
TRBV5-6	TRBJ2-1	TRBD2	many	CASSGELAGAHNEQFF	TGTGCCAGCAGCGGGGAACTAGCGGGGGCCCACAATGAGCAGTTCTTC